The 27 T cell receptor beta chains reported below all come from one sample, sequenced in a study of response to subunit inactivated influenza vaccine. TCRdb re-analysed the RT-PCR reads in MiXCR, keeping a single row per CDR3 protein. The sample includes over 150,000 distinct CDR3 sequences, about 15% of them seen just once. Sequencing used CD8+ T cells sorted from PBMCs, obtained around 5 days after vaccination. Receptor source: a man in his fifties who received an inactivated influenza vaccine.

The rearrangement links TRBV6-4 to TRBJ2-3; the D gene could be TRBD1 or TRBD2 (5 bases each). The CDR3 sequence is 15 residues long. Trimming took 5 bases from V and 1 from J, leaving 13 bases between them. CDR1 is MRHNA, CDR2 SNTAGT, per germline. Here the CDR3 DNA reads TGTGCCAGCAGTTTCTCGGGACCTGGCACAGATACGCAGTATTTT. It encodes CASSFSGPGTDTQYF.

There are a few counts of this clonotype. The V gene is TRBV20-1, the J gene TRBJ2-7; 9 positions agree with TRBD2. CDR1 and CDR2 from the germline V gene are DFQATT and SNEGSKA (reference sequence). The trim removed 4 bases at V and 4 bases at J, leaving 8 bases unmatched. The CDR3 runs 14 residues. The CDR3 here is CSATNSGSRYEQYF. The CDR3 region has the DNA TGCAGTGCTACAAATAGCGGGAGCAGGTACGAGCAGTACTTC.

The chain employs TRBV4-1 and TRBJ1-1; D call uncertain. Germline V CDR1 and CDR2: MGHRA, YSYEKL. The V end was cut by 3 bases, the J end by 7 bases, with 12 bases between. This CDR3 comprises 13 residues. The CDR3 DNA reads as TGCGCCAGCAGCCAGGTCTTGGACGGTGAAGCTTTCTTT. Translated, it gives CASSQVLDGEAFF.

The chain combines TRBV11-1 with TRBJ1-5, with TRBD1 as a possible D gene (6 bases). Trimming shortened V by 7 bases and J by 9 bases, and 31 bases separated the two germline ends. CDR1 and CDR2 from the germline V gene are SGHAT and FQDESV (reference sequence). The CDR3 spans 18 residues. CDR3 in amino acids: CASTNYRPGEPLGGPQHF. CDR3 coding DNA: TGTGCCAGCACCAATTACCGGCCAGGGGAGCCGTTGGGGGGGCCCCAGCATTTT. Complete variable domain (other parts from reference TRBV11-1 and TRBJ1-5): EAEVAQSPRYKITEKSQAVAFWCDPISGHATLYWYRQILGQGPELLVQFQDESVVDDSQLPKDRFSAERLKGVDSTLKIQPAELGDSAMYLCASTNYRPGEPLGGPQHFGDGTRLSIL.

This clonotype was observed a handful of times. This chain uses TRBV20-1 with TRBJ2-3; no firm D call. V lost 7 bases and J lost 3, with 11 bases in between. The CDR3 runs to 12 residues. Germline assignment: CDR1 DFQATT and CDR2 SNEGSKA (reference sequence). CDR3 nucleotides: TGCAGTGGTGAGGAAGTAACAGATACGCAGTATTTT. This translates into CSGEEVTDTQYF.

In DNA form, the CDR3 reads TGTGCCACCAGTGACTCACAGGGGTGGACCTACAATGAGCAGTTCTTC. It codes for CATSDSQGWTYNEQFF. This chain joins TRBV24-1 and TRBJ2-1; 7 nucleotides line up with TRBD1. Germline assignment: CDR1 KGHDR and CDR2 SFDVKD. The CDR3 extends over 16 amino acids. Germline trimming cut 4 bases from V and 2 bases from J; bases unmatched to any gene: 7.

This clonotype was picked up a small number of times. CDR3 nucleotide sequence: TGCAGCGCTTTGGGGCCGACCTACGAGCAGTACTTC. This codes for CSALGPTYEQYF. This chain connects TRBV29-1 to TRBJ2-7; D is perhaps TRBD1 (5 bases). The V end lost 7 bases, the J end lost 2 bases, and 12 bases lay between the germline ends. The germline V gene has CDR1 SQVTM and CDR2 ANQGSEA. The CDR3 covers 12 residues.

The gene calls are TRBV9 and TRBJ2-3, with D unresolved. The CDR3 has 12 amino acids. The V end was cut by 0 bases, the J end by 5 bases, with 4 bases between. The germline CDR1 and CDR2 sequences are SGDLS and YYNGEE. CDR3 region: CASSVGIDTQYF. The DNA of the CDR3 is TGTGCCAGCAGCGTAGGGATAGATACGCAGTATTTT.

The sample holds a few counts of this clonotype. The chain links TRBV12-3 or TRBV12-4 to TRBJ1-5; D remains unclear. The CDR3 has 14 amino acids. V was pared by 6 bases and J by 1 base, with 10 bases between. CDR3 bases: TGTGCCAGCAGCGAACTACTCAGCAATCAGCCCCAGCATTTT. Its protein product is CASSELLSNQPQHF.

The chain carries TRBV29-1 and TRBJ2-5; TRBD2 matches 7 bases. Germline loops: CDR1 SQVTM, CDR2 ANQGSEA. The CDR3 loop spans 16 amino acids. V gave up 6 bases and J gave up 7 bases; unmatched junction bases: 20. CDR3 protein: CSVTREGGPLRGTQYF. The CDR3 DNA is TGCAGCGTCACAAGGGAGGGAGGCCCTCTTCGGGGGACCCAGTACTTC.

This clonotype turned up a few times. At one end, the junction sequence differs from germline, possibly due to a read error. This sequence joins TRBV7-7 and TRBJ1-6; the D is unclear. Germline lookup yields CDR1 SSHAT and CDR2 FNYEAQ (reference sequence). CDR3 length: 17 residues. The CDR3 nucleotides are TGTGCTAGCAGCTTAACGGGGAGGGTCTTTATTAATTCACCCCTCCACTTT. Protein sequence: CASSLTGRVFINSPLHF. Combining the CDR3 with reference TRBV7-7 and TRBJ1-6 gives the whole variable domain GAGVSQSPRYKVTKRGQDVTLRCDPISSHATLYWYQQALGQGPEFLTYFNYEAQPDKSGLPSDRFSAERPEGSISTLTIQRTEQRDSAMYRCASSLTGRVFINSPLHFGNGTRLTVT.

The rearrangement joins TRBV6-5 to TRBJ2-7, with 9 bases lining up with TRBD1. The CDR3 is 15 amino acids. The germline gives CDR1 MNHEY, CDR2 SVGAGI. The J segment lost 8 bases and the V segment lost 2 bases, leaving 10 bases of the junction unmatched. The CDR3 DNA sequence: TGTGCCAGCAGTTACCCAGGACAGGGGTCCGAAAAGCAGTACTTC. This sequence encodes CASSYPGQGSEKQYF.

This sequence joins TRBV7-6 and TRBJ2-2; D call uncertain. There are 14 residues in the CDR3. Per the germline V gene, CDR1 is SGHVS and CDR2 is FNYEAQ. V shed 5 bases and J shed 5 bases, with 12 bases lying between them. CDR3 sequence: CASSAPGRTGELFF. Written as DNA, the CDR3 is TGTGCCAGCAGCGCACCGGGCAGGACCGGGGAGCTGTTTTTT.

This chain joins TRBV6-5 and TRBJ2-7; weak D call: TRBD1 (6 bases). V dropped 2 bases and J dropped 6 bases, with 17 bases sitting between them. Germline CDR1 MNHEY, CDR2 SVGAGI. The CDR3 has 15 amino acids. This CDR3 is CASSYATGMDREQYF. Written as DNA, the CDR3 is TGTGCCAGCAGTTACGCGACAGGTATGGACCGCGAGCAGTACTTC.

This clonotype showed up just a few times. The V call is TRBV29-1, the J call TRBJ2-7; 9 bases agree with TRBD2. With 0 bases clipped from V and 3 bases from J, the junction kept 6 bases outside the gene matches. The CDR3 length is 15 residues. From germline, CDR1 is SQVTM and CDR2 ANQGSEA. CDR3 residues: CSVEERLAAGYEQYF. The CDR3 DNA sequence: TGCAGCGTTGAAGAACGACTAGCGGCAGGCTACGAGCAGTACTTC.

The rearrangement uses TRBV20-1 and TRBJ1-1; possible D gene TRBD1, 5 bases. Germline-derived CDR1 and CDR2 are DFQATT and SNEGSKA (reference sequence). The CDR3 extends over 12 amino acids. Trimming stripped 5 bases from V and 7 bases from J, with 14 bases between. The CDR3 DNA sequence: TGCAGTGCTCGGAGCGCGGGGGATGAAGCTTTCTTT. It encodes CSARSAGDEAFF.

This clonotype was seen only a few times. The V call is TRBV10-3, the J call TRBJ1-2, with TRBD1 matching 8 bases. The CDR3 consists of 15 residues. Trimming at V came to 3 bases and at J to 3 bases, leaving 6 bases not matched to a gene. CDR1 ENHRY and CDR2 SYGVKD come from the germline V gene. CDR3 in DNA: TGTGCCATCAGTGATAGGACAGGGCTCGACTATGGCTACACCTTC. Encoded protein: CAISDRTGLDYGYTF.

This clonotype was counted at least ten times. V and J are TRBV7-9 and TRBJ2-5; D may correspond to TRBD1 or TRBD2 (6 bases each). The germline V gene encodes CDR1 SEHNR and CDR2 FQNEAQ (reference sequence). The CDR3 length is 17 residues. V dropped 6 bases and J dropped 5 bases, with 25 bases sitting between them. CDR3 sequence reads: CASSSRGDALSRETQYF. For the CDR3, the DNA is TGTGCCAGCAGTTCTAGGGGGGACGCTCTTTCTCGGGAGACCCAGTACTTC.

In its sample, this clonotype was seen a few times. This chain connects TRBV6-5 to TRBJ2-5; possible D gene TRBD2, 5 bases. The CDR3 covers 15 residues. The V end lost 1 base, the J end lost 1 base, and 10 bases lay between the germline ends. Germline CDR1 MNHEY, CDR2 SVGAGI. The CDR3 DNA reads TGTGCCAGCAGTTACTACTCGGGGATCCAAGAGACCCAGTACTTC. Translation gives CASSYYSGIQETQYF.

This clonotype was seen at least ten times. The chain links TRBV6-2 or TRBV6-3 to TRBJ1-5, with 7 positions matching TRBD1. There are 19 residues in the CDR3. J gave up 5 bases and V 0 bases, and 16 bases lay outside the gene matches. CDR1 and CDR2 (germline): MNHEY, SVGEGT. CDR3 DNA sequence: TGTGCCAGCAGTTACTCGAGGCAGAGGGGGCTTCAATTATATCAGCCCCAGCATTTT. Protein sequence: CASSYSRQRGLQLYQPQHF.

The table lists this clonotype with a few counts. The chain recombines TRBV3-1 with TRBJ2-3; a weak D match, TRBD1 (6 bases). Germline V CDR1 and CDR2: LGHDT, YNNKEL (reference sequence). The CDR3 runs to 18 residues. Between the trimmed V and J ends, which lost 0 bases and 0 bases, there was a span of 16 bases. This chain's CDR3 is CASSQDKQGQTSTDTQYF. The DNA for the CDR3 is TGTGCCAGCAGCCAAGATAAACAGGGTCAGACTAGCACAGATACGCAGTATTTT.

This clonotype appeared a few times. The chain uses TRBV9 and TRBJ2-2; weak D call: TRBD2 (5 bases). Deletions cut 9 bases from V and 1 base from J, with 13 bases between. This CDR3 spans 14 amino acids. CDR1 and CDR2 (germline): SGDLS, YYNGEE. CDR3 bases: TGTGCCACCGCTGGAGGAATGAACACCGGGGAGCTGTTTTTT. Protein product: CATAGGMNTGELFF. The variable domain in full, with the rest retrieved from reference TRBV9 and TRBJ2-2, is DSGVTQTPKHLITATGQRVTLRCSPRSGDLSVYWYQQSLDQGLQFLIQYYNGEERAKGNILERFSAQQFPDLHSELNLSSLELGDSALYFCATAGGMNTGELFFGEGSRLTVL.

The table lists this clonotype with a few counts. This chain uses TRBV9 with TRBJ1-1; D uncertain. CDR1 is SGDLS and CDR2 is YYNGEE in the germline V gene. V lost 2 bases and J 3 bases, leaving 11 bases between the germline ends. This CDR3 is 14 amino acids long. DNA of the CDR3: TGTGCCAGCAGCGTCTCGGCGGGTCACACTGAAGCTTTCTTT. Its translation: CASSVSAGHTEAFF.

In this sample, this clonotype turned up a few times. The chain couples TRBV28 to TRBJ1-5, with 10 nucleotides matching TRBD1. The CDR3 loop spans 17 amino acids. Germline lookup yields CDR1 MDHEN and CDR2 SYDVKM. V dropped 3 bases and J dropped 1; count of bases not matched to a gene: 6. In DNA, the CDR3 is TGTGCCAGCAGTTTTGGCCCGGGACAGGGGAGCAATCAGCCCCAGCATTTT. Its protein product is CASSFGPGQGSNQPQHF.

This chain uses TRBV28 with TRBJ2-7, with D uncertain. V was trimmed by 2 bases and J by 1 base, leaving 9 bases between them. The CDR3 totals 14 residues. Per the germline V gene, CDR1 is MDHEN and CDR2 is SYDVKM. The CDR3 here is CASSLEFGSYEQYF. Written as DNA, the CDR3 is TGTGCCAGCAGTTTAGAATTTGGTTCCTACGAGCAGTACTTC. Based on the CDR3 plus reference TRBV28 and TRBJ2-7, the full variable domain is DVKVTQSSRYLVKRTGEKVFLECVQDMDHENMFWYRQDPGLGLRLIYFSYDVKMKEKGDIPEGYSVSREKKERFSLILESASTNQTSMYLCASSLEFGSYEQYFGPGTRLTVT.

This clonotype was seen repeatedly, ten times or more. The chain is built from TRBV3-1 and TRBJ2-2, with TRBD1 matching 9 bases. Germline CDR1 reads LGHDT; CDR2 reads YNNKEL (reference sequence). The J segment lost 9 bases and the V segment lost 4 bases, leaving 9 bases of the junction unmatched. The CDR3 sequence is 15 residues long. CDR3 sequence (DNA): TGTGCCAGCAGCCCGTGGACAGGGGAGGCCAGGGAGCTGTTTTTT. It translates to CASSPWTGEARELFF.

The chain recombines TRBV12-3 or TRBV12-4 with TRBJ2-5, with 7 bases lining up with TRBD2. Germline trimming cut 2 bases from V and 3 bases from J; bases unmatched to any gene: 3. CDR3 length: 14 residues. CDR3 bases: TGTGCCAGCAGTTTAAGCGGGGTTAAAGAGACCCAGTACTTC. Protein sequence: CASSLSGVKETQYF.